The source of this T cell receptor (beta chain) is a study of T cell repertoires in cytomegalovirus infection. The germline CDR1 and CDR2 sequences are DFQATT and SNEGSKA (reference sequence). Deletions cut 0 bases from V and 3 bases from J, with 15 bases between. This CDR3 is 16 amino acids long. TCRdb itself ran the reads through MiXCR, one entry per CDR3 protein. The sample includes some 680,000 distinct CDR3 sequences, less than 40% of them seen just once. This TCR was sampled from a human donor in good health (CMV status not recorded). Some clones in this sample may be carry-over from other donors' samples. Sequencing was carried out using PBMCs. This rearrangement joins TRBV20-1 to TRBJ2-1; D might be TRBD2 (7 bases). CDR3 DNA sequence: TGCAGTGCTAGAGACGCTCGGGGAGGGGGCTACAATGAGCAGTTCTTC. Translating it yields CSARDARGGGYNEQFF.